The source of this TCR beta chain is a study of T cells in Graves' hyperthyroidism and ophthalmopathy. Overall study findings and caveats: Model output signaled ophthalmopathy a median 6.5 months ahead of onset. Ophthalmopathy and stable hyperthyroidism were told apart by a 13 V-J model.

Amplified TCR beta CDR3 regions derived from RNA transcripts. A first-round RT-PCR of the TCR CDR3 used the HTBI primer set. TCRdb ran MiXCR on the multiplex PCR reads and lists one entry per CDR3 protein. Seen here are over 350,000 distinct CDR3 sequences, roughly 14% observed once, and the top ten hold 13%. This CDR3 spans 15 amino acids. The V end was cut by 0 bases, the J end by 7 bases, with 13 bases between. CDR1 and CDR2 (germline): SGHRS, YFSETQ. The authors took PBMCs from 8.5 to 10 ml fresh peripheral blood. This clonotype turned up a few times. Its antigen is as yet unknown. This receptor was obtained from a man younger than 35 with Graves' ophthalmopathy. The chain links TRBV5-1 to TRBJ1-4; no reliable D call. The source material was blood. The CDR3 bases are TGCGCCAGCAGCTTGGGGTGGGAGTACGGTGAAAAACTGTTTTTT. This translates into CASSLGWEYGEKLFF.